This T cell receptor beta chain was sequenced for a study of cytomegalovirus exposure and HLA in healthy donors. A multiplex PCR was run with 60 Vbeta primers and 13 Jbeta primers. Libraries were prepared by immunoSEQ multiplex PCR; TCRdb keeps only in-frame clonotypes and omits some of them. The sample totals 70,000 to 100,000 clones. The junction had 13 bases not matched to a gene; V was cut back by 6 bases and J by 5 bases. Germline V gene lookup returns CDR1 MNHNY and CDR2 SVGAGI (reference sequence). This CDR3 comprises 15 residues. The chain carries TRBV6-6 and TRBJ2-7; 7 bases align to TRBD2. The sequence was obtained from a girl aged 5-17 years in good health and CMV-seropositive. The specimen sequenced was PBMCs. The CDR3 protein is CASRYTGGRSDEQYF. CDR3 bases: TGTGCCAGCAGATATACGGGGGGACGTTCCGACGAGCAGTACTTC.